The subject of this entry is one T cell receptor beta chain. These data come from a study of blood T cell repertoires in COVID-19. Study overall: Samples taken during acute and convalescent COVID-19 were collected in the United States, Italy and Spain. The cDNA or gDNA used as material had been derived from T cells, B-cell-depleted T cells, or PBMCs.

TCRdb's copy holds only in-frame clones and misses some; the assay was immunoSEQ multiplex PCR. The sample contains a few hundred thousand clones, 85% of which appear only once. Germline CDR1 and CDR2: MGHRA and YSYEKL. This CDR3 region has 17 residues. Trimming removed 4 bases from V and 2 bases from J; junction bases left unmatched: 13. V and J are TRBV4-1 and TRBJ1-2; TRBD1 matches at 7 bases. Source material: peripheral blood. The source of this sequence is a woman aged 18 to 35 with acute or convalescent COVID-19. CDR3 in amino acids: CASSLPRDSLYNYGYTF. The CDR3 DNA is TGCGCCAGCAGCCTTCCTCGGGACAGTTTATACAACTATGGCTACACCTTC.